The 14 T cell receptor beta chains given below trace back to one sample, sequenced in a study of shared clonotypes between healthy human individuals. Produced via immunoSEQ multiplex PCR; TCRdb's table is partial and in-frame only. The data contain over a million clones, 75% to 85% of them singletons. Sequencing was performed on memory CD4+ T cells from PBMCs. Subset indicated: CD45RA-negative fraction. All receptors derive from a man in his late teens or twenties in good health. Some clones in this sample may be carry-over from other donors' samples.

The chain has TRBV10-2 and TRBJ1-6; the D is unclear. CDR1 is WSHSY and CDR2 is SAAADI in the germline V gene. The CDR3 runs to 15 residues. Trimming removed 4 bases from V and 4 bases from J, with 11 bases in between. CDR3 DNA sequence: TGCGCCAGCAGTGGTCAGCCCAAGTATAATTCACCCCTCCACTTT. Translated, it gives CASSGQPKYNSPLHF.

This chain joins TRBV7-9 and TRBJ1-3; D is uncertain. The V gene's germline CDR1 is SEHNR and CDR2 FQNEAQ (reference sequence). Trimming pared 5 bases from V and 4 bases from J, leaving 15 bases between. The CDR3 contains 15 residues. The CDR3 coding sequence is TGTGCCAGCAGCCCCCGAATAGGGCAAGGAAACACCATATATTTT. It codes for CASSPRIGQGNTIYF. The full variable domain, its missing parts supplied by reference TRBV7-9 and TRBJ1-3, is DTGVSQNPRHKITKRGQNVTFRCDPISEHNRLYWYRQTLGQGPEFLTYFQNEAQLEKSRLLSDRFSAERPKGSFSTLEIQRTEQGDSAMYLCASSPRIGQGNTIYFGEGSWLTVV.

This sequence joins TRBV9 and TRBJ1-3; no reliable D call. The CDR3 sequence is 14 residues long. V dropped 2 bases and J dropped 4 bases, with 10 bases sitting between them. Germline loops: CDR1 SGDLS, CDR2 YYNGEE. CDR3 nucleotide sequence: TGTGCCAGCAGCGTTAATATGGGGGGAAACACCATATATTTT. Amino acids: CASSVNMGGNTIYF. Drawing the rest from reference TRBV9 and TRBJ1-3, the complete variable domain is DSGVTQTPKHLITATGQRVTLRCSPRSGDLSVYWYQQSLDQGLQFLIQYYNGEERAKGNILERFSAQQFPDLHSELNLSSLELGDSALYFCASSVNMGGNTIYFGEGSWLTVV.

Regarding this clone: This sample also contains other DNA sequences that code for the same CDR3. This chain joins TRBV5-1 and TRBJ2-5; the D gene is possibly TRBD1 (6 bases). CDR3 length: 13 amino acids. The germline gives CDR1 SGHRS, CDR2 YFSETQ. V lost 4 bases and J 4 bases, leaving 11 bases between the germline ends. In DNA, the CDR3 is TGCGCCAGCAGCCCGAGAGGGGGAGAGACCCAGTACTTC. Its protein is CASSPRGGETQYF.

The V call is TRBV12-5, the J call TRBJ2-5; 11 nucleotides agree with TRBD1. This CDR3 region has 14 residues. V shed 4 bases and J 5 bases; nucleotides not matched to a gene: 3. Germline values: CDR1 LGHNT, CDR2 FRNRAP. Here the CDR3 reads CASGWTGGEETQYF. CDR3 nucleotides: TGTGCTAGTGGTTGGACAGGGGGCGAGGAGACCCAGTACTTC. The variable domain in full, completed from reference TRBV12-5 and TRBJ2-5, reads DARVTQTPRHKVTEMGQEVTMRCQPILGHNTVFWYRQTMMQGLELLAYFRNRAPLDDSGMPKDRFSAEMPDATLATLKIQPSEPRDSAVYFCASGWTGGEETQYFGPGTRLLVL.

This rearrangement joins TRBV28 to TRBJ2-2; D is unclear. The CDR3 is made up of 13 amino acids. Per germline, CDR1 MDHEN and CDR2 SYDVKM. V was clipped by 4 bases and J by 1 base, with 4 bases between them. The DNA for the CDR3 is TGTGCCAGCAGTTGGGGGAACACCGGGGAGCTGTTTTTT. Protein product: CASSWGNTGELFF.

This clone was seen only once. In nucleotides, the CDR3 is TGCGCCAGCAGCTTGGATTACCTCTCTGGAAACACCATATATTTT. Translation: CASSLDYLSGNTIYF. The rearrangement uses TRBV5-1 and TRBJ1-3; D is unclear. V lost 0 bases and J lost 0, with 7 bases in between. In germline, CDR1 is SGHRS, CDR2 YFSETQ. The CDR3 has 15 residues.

V and J are TRBV28 and TRBJ1-3; D not resolved. This CDR3 is built from 13 residues. V was clipped by 4 bases and J by 4 bases, with 8 bases between them. Germline CDR1 and CDR2: MDHEN and SYDVKM. CDR3 bases: TGTGCCAGCAGTTCAGTGGCGGGAAACACCATATATTTT. Its protein is CASSSVAGNTIYF.

The chain recombines TRBV9 with TRBJ2-1, with D unclear. The CDR3 spans 15 residues. The germline CDR1 and CDR2 sequences are SGDLS and YYNGEE. Trimming took off 4 bases at V and 8 bases at J, with 19 bases between the two ends. The CDR3 region has the DNA TGTGCCAGCAGCCCCGGGTCAGTAAGTAAGGATGAGCAGTTCTTC. Amino acid sequence: CASSPGSVSKDEQFF.

In DNA form, the CDR3 reads TGTGCCAGCAGCTCGAGACAGGGGGCTGGCAACGAGCAGTACTTC. The encoded protein is CASSSRQGAGNEQYF. The gene calls are TRBV11-2 and TRBJ2-7; 10 bases are a match to TRBD1. CDR1 is SGHAT, CDR2 FQNNGV, per germline. V shed 4 bases and J 5 bases; nucleotides not matched to a gene: 8. The CDR3 loop spans 15 amino acids. Full variable domain (outside the CDR3, taken from reference TRBV11-2 and TRBJ2-7): EAGVAQSPRYKIIEKRQSVAFWCNPISGHATLYWYQQILGQGPKLLIQFQNNGVVDDSQLPKDRFSAERLKGVDSTLKIQPAKLEDSAVYLCASSSRQGAGNEQYFGPGTRLTVT.

This clone was detected many times. At the DNA level, this CDR3 is encoded by other sequences in the same sample as well. This rearrangement joins TRBV7-2 to TRBJ2-7, with no clear D. V was shortened by 2 bases and J by 5 bases, with 16 bases between the two germline ends. This CDR3 contains 15 residues. Per the germline V gene, CDR1 is SGHTA and CDR2 is FQGNSA. CDR3 nucleotide sequence: TGTGCCAGCAGCTTAAGCGTCCGCAGTATCCACGAGCAGTACTTC. Protein: CASSLSVRSIHEQYF. Full variable domain (rest looked up from reference TRBV7-2 and TRBJ2-7): GAGVSQSPSNKVTEKGKDVELRCDPISGHTALYWYRQSLGQGLEFLIYFQGNSAPDKSGLPSDRFSAERTGGSVSTLTIQRTQQEDSAVYLCASSLSVRSIHEQYFGPGTRLTVT.

V and J are TRBV28 and TRBJ1-1; D unresolved. CDR1 is MDHEN, CDR2 SYDVKM, per germline. V was cut by 5 bases and J by 4 bases, with 17 bases left in between. The CDR3 is 15 residues long. This CDR3 reads CASSIHLDKGTEAFF. CDR3 nucleotide sequence: TGTGCCAGCAGTATACACCTCGATAAAGGCACTGAAGCTTTCTTT.

This clone was seen at least ten times. The identical CDR3 is also encoded by other nucleotide sequences in the sample. The chain carries TRBV5-1 and TRBJ2-5; D is uncertain. V was cut by 0 bases and J by 0 bases, with 6 bases left in between. CDR1 and CDR2 from the germline V gene are SGHRS and YFSETQ. The CDR3 has 14 residues. The CDR3 here is CASSLGQYQETQYF. The CDR3 nucleotides are TGCGCCAGCAGCTTGGGCCAGTACCAAGAGACCCAGTACTTC.

This sequence joins TRBV7-2 and TRBJ1-2; D gene unclear. The V end lost 1 base, the J end lost 5 bases, and 8 bases lay between the germline ends. Germline CDR1 reads SGHTA; CDR2 reads FQGNSA. The CDR3 totals 13 residues. CDR3: CASSLGRLYGYTF. DNA of the CDR3: TGTGCCAGCAGCTTAGGCAGGCTGTATGGCTACACCTTC.